What follows are 5 T cell receptor beta chains derived from one specimen sequenced in a study of long-term antiretroviral therapy in people with HIV. Assay version v3.0 of immunoSEQ was used, and it was run at survey level. Using immunoSEQ multiplex PCR, the repertoire was profiled, and TCRdb retains in-frame clones only, with some absent. The sample contains 7,700 or so clones, roughly 80% of which appear only once. The sample was unsorted PBMCs, taken 2.5 to 2.7 years before starting antiretroviral therapy. Receptor source: a man aged 35 to 55 with HIV.

The rearrangement uses TRBV18 and TRBJ1-1, with a possible D match to TRBD1 (5 bases). V gave up 3 bases and J gave up 4 bases, with 18 bases separating them. In germline, CDR1 is KGHSH, CDR2 LQKENI. The CDR3 runs 16 residues. In nucleotides, the CDR3 is TGTGCCAGCTCACCCAATATTGGGGCTTCTGGCACTGAAGCTTTCTTT. Residues: CASSPNIGASGTEAFF.

The chain carries TRBV6-5 and TRBJ1-2; 10 nucleotides align to TRBD1. Germline assignment: CDR1 MNHEY and CDR2 SVGAGI. The CDR3 is 13 residues long. After removal of 4 bases from V and 4 bases from J, the junction contained 0 bases not matched to a gene. The CDR3 reads CASSWTGGYGYTF. The CDR3 nucleotides are TGTGCCAGCAGTTGGACAGGGGGCTATGGCTACACCTTC.

This chain joins TRBV7-8 and TRBJ1-1, with D uncertain. The CDR3 is 14 residues long. CDR1 is SGHVS, CDR2 FQNEAQ, per germline. The germline V and J ends were trimmed by 1 base and 1 base, with 7 bases remaining between them. The CDR3 loop is CASSLGRANTEAFF. CDR3 coding DNA: TGTGCCAGCAGCTTAGGAAGAGCGAACACTGAAGCTTTCTTT. The variable domain in full, with the rest retrieved from reference TRBV7-8 and TRBJ1-1, is GAGVSQSPRYKVAKRGQDVALRCDPISGHVSLFWYQQALGQGPEFLTYFQNEAQLDKSGLPSDRFFAERPEGSVSTLKIQRTQQEDSAVYLCASSLGRANTEAFFGQGTRLTVV.

This rearrangement joins TRBV18 to TRBJ2-1; TRBD2 agrees at 10 bases. Germline CDR1 reads KGHSH; CDR2 reads LQKENI. After removal of 0 bases from V and 7 bases from J, the junction contained 12 bases not matched to a gene. The CDR3 is 18 amino acids. CDR3 bases: TGTGCCAGCTCACCACCTAGCGGGGGGCTCGAAGTTAAAAATGAGCAGTTCTTC. Translating gives CASSPPSGGLEVKNEQFF.

The chain combines TRBV19 with TRBJ2-7; D unclear. From germline, CDR1 is LNHDA and CDR2 SQIVND (reference sequence). Trimming removed 4 bases from V and 1 base from J, with 8 bases in between. The CDR3 covers 13 residues. The CDR3 is CASSTRLSYEQYF. Written as DNA, the CDR3 is TGTGCCAGTAGTACGAGGTTATCCTACGAGCAGTACTTC.